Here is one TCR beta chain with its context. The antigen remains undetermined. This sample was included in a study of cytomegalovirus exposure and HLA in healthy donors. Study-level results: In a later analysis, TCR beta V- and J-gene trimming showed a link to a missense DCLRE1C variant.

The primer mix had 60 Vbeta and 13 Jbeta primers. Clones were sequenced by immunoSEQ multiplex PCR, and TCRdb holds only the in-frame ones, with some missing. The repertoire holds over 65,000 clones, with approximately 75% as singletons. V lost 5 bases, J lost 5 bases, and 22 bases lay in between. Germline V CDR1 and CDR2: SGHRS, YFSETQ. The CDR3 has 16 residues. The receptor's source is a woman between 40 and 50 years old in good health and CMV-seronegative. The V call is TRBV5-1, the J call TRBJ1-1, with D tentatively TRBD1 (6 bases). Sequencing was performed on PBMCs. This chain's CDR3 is CASRPHLGGRRTEAFF. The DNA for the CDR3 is TGCGCCAGCAGACCCCACCTGGGGGGGCGGAGGACTGAAGCTTTCTTT. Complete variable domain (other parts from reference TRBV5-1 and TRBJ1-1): KAGVTQTPRYLIKTRGQQVTLSCSPISGHRSVSWYQQTPGQGLQFLFEYFSETQRNKGNFPGRFSGRQFSNSRSEMNVSTLELGDSALYLCASRPHLGGRRTEAFFGQGTRLTVV.